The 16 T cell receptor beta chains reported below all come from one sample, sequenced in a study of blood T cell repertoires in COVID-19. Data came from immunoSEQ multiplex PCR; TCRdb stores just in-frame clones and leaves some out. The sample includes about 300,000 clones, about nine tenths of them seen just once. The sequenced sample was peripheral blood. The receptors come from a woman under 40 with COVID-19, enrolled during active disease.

The CDR3 is CASSPSYEQYF. In nucleotides, the CDR3 is TGTGCCAGCAGCCCTTCCTACGAGCAGTACTTC. V is TRBV2 and J is TRBJ2-7; D is undetermined. V was shortened by 6 bases and J by 1 base, with 4 bases between the two germline ends. The CDR3 totals 11 residues. CDR1 and CDR2 (germline): SNHLY, FYNNEI.

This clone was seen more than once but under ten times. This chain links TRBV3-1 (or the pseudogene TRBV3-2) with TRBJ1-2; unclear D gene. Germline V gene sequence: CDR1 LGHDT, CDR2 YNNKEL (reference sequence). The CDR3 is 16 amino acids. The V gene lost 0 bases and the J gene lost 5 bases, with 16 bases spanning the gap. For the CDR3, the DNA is TGTGCCAGCAGCCAAGATCCGGGGAGCAACGGTTATGGCTACACCTTC. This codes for CASSQDPGSNGYGYTF.

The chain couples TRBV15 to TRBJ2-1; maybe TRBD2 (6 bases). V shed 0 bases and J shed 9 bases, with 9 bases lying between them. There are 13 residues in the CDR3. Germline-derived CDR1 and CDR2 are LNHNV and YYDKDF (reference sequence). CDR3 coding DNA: TGTGCCACCAGCAGAGATCGGGGGAGTGAGCAGTTCTTC. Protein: CATSRDRGSEQFF.

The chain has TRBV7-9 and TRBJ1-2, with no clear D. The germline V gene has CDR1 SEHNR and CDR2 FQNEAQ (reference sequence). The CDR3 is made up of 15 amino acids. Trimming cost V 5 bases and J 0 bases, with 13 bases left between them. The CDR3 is CASSPTESPNYGYTF. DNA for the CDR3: TGTGCCAGCAGCCCAACAGAATCCCCTAACTATGGCTACACCTTC.

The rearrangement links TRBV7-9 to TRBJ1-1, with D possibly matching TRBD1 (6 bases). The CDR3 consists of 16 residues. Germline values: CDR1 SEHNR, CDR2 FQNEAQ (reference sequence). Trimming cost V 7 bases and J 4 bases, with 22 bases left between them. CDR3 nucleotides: TGTGCCAGCACCCCTTGGGGGGGCGGTGGGTTCACTGAAGCTTTCTTT. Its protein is CASTPWGGGGFTEAFF.

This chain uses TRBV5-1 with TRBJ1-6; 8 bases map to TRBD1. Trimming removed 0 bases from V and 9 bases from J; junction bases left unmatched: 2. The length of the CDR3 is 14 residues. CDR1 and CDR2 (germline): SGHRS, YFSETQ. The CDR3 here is CASSLAGGISPLHF. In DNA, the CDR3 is TGCGCCAGCAGCTTGGCAGGGGGCATTTCACCCCTCCACTTT.

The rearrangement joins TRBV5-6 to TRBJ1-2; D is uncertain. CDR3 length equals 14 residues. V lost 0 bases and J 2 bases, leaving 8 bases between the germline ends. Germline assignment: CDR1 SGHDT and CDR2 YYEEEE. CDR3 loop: CASSLARQNYGYTF. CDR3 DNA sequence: TGTGCCAGCAGCTTGGCTAGGCAGAACTATGGCTACACCTTC.

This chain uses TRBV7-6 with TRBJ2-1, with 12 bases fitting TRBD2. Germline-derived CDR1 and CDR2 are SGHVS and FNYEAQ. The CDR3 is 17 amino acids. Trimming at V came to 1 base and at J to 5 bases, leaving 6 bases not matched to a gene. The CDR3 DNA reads TGTGCCAGCAGCTTAGTTACTAGCGGGGGGAATCACAATGAGCAGTTCTTC. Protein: CASSLVTSGGNHNEQFF.

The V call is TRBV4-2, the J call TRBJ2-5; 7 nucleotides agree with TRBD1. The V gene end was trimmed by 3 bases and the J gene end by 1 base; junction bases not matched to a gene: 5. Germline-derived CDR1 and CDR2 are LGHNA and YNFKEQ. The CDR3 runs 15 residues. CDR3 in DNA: TGTGCCAGCAGCCAGGGGGACAGTCCCCAAGAGACCCAGTACTTC. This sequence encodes CASSQGDSPQETQYF.

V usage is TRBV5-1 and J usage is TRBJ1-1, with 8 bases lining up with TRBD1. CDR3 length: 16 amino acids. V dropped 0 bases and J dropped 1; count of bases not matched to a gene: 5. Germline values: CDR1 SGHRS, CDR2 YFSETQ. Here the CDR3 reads CASSLGAGGPNTEAFF. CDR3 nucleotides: TGCGCCAGCAGCTTGGGGGCAGGGGGCCCGAACACTGAAGCTTTCTTT.

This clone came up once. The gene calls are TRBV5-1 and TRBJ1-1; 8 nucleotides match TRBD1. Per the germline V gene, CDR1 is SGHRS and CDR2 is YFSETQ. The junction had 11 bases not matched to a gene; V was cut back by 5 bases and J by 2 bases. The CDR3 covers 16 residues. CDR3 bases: TGCGCCAGCAGTTCAAGGACAGGGTCGGTAAACACTGAAGCTTTCTTT. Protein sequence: CASSSRTGSVNTEAFF. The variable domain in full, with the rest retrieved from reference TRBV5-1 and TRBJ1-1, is KAGVTQTPRYLIKTRGQQVTLSCSPISGHRSVSWYQQTPGQGLQFLFEYFSETQRNKGNFPGRFSGRQFSNSRSEMNVSTLELGDSALYLCASSSRTGSVNTEAFFGQGTRLTVV.

The CDR3 sequence: CASPRGGGELINYGYTF. CDR3 bases: TGCGCCAGTCCCCGGGGAGGGGGAGAATTAATTAACTATGGCTACACCTTC. J is TRBJ1-2 and V is TRBV10-1, with a possible D match to TRBD1 (6 bases). This CDR3 region has 17 residues. Trimming removed 9 bases from V and 1 base from J, with 24 bases in between. CDR1 and CDR2 (germline): WNHNN, SYGVQD (reference sequence).

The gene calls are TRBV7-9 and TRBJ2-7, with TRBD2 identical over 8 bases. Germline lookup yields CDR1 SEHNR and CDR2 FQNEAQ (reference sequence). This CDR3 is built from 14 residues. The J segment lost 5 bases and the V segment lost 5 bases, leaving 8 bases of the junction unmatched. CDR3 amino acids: CASSRGGTLHEQYF. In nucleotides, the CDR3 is TGTGCCAGCAGCCGCGGGGGGACTCTTCACGAGCAGTACTTC.

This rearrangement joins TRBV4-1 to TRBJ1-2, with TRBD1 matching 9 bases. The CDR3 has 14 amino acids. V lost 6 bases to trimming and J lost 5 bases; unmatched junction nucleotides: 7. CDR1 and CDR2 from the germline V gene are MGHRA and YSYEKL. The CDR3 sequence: CASRKTGGAYGYTF. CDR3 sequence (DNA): TGCGCCAGCAGAAAAACAGGGGGCGCTTATGGCTACACCTTC.

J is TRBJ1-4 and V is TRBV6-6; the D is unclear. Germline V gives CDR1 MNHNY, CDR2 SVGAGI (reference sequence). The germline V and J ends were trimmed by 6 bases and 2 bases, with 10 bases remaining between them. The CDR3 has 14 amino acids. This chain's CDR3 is CASSQAGTNEKLFF. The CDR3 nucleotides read TGTGCCAGCAGCCAAGCGGGTACTAATGAAAAACTGTTTTTT.

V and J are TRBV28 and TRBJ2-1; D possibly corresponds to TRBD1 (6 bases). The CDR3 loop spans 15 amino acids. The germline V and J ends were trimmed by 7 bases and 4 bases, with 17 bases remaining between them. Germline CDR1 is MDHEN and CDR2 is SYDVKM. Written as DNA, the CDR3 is TGTGCCAGCAACCCGGACAGCTTGGGGTACAATGAGCAGTTCTTC. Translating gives CASNPDSLGYNEQFF.